This T cell receptor (beta chain) was sequenced for a study of blood T cell repertoires in COVID-19. Participant reports of clinical history set cohort assignment. Germline V gene lookup returns CDR1 DFQATT and CDR2 SNEGSKA (reference sequence). Trimming took 3 bases from V and 0 from J; bases not matched to a gene: 1. The CDR3 runs 16 residues. How the authors handled the data: The authors estimated nucleated cell counts from reference gene primer amplification. The data were produced by immunoSEQ multiplex PCR, yet TCRdb's version contains in-frame clones alone and is incomplete. The V and J calls and the clone size are those of that table, but D and trimming were determined from the DNA. The data hold roughly 300,000 clones, with approximately 92% observed a single time.

The sequence came from a woman aged 25-40 years who had recovered from COVID-19. Sequencing was carried out using PBMCs or T cells enriched from blood (not recorded which). This chain uses TRBV20-1 with TRBJ2-2; 13 positions agree with TRBD2. This chain's CDR3 is CSASGLAGANTGELFF. CDR3 DNA sequence: TGCAGTGCTAGTGGACTAGCGGGGGCGAACACCGGGGAGCTGTTTTTT.